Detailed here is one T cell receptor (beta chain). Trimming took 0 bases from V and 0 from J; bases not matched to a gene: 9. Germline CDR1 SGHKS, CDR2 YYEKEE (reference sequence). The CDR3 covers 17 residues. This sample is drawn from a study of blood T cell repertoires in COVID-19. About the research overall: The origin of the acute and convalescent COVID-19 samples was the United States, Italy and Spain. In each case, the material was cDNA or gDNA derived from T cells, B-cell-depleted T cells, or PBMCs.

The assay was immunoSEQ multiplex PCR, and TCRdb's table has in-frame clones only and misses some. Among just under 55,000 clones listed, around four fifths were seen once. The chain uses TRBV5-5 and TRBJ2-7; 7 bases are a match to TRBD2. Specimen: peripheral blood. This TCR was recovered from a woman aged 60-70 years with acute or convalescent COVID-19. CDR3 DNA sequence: TGTGCCAGCAGCTTGGTATTGCAGGTAGCGGGCTCCTACGAGCAGTACTTC. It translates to CASSLVLQVAGSYEQYF.